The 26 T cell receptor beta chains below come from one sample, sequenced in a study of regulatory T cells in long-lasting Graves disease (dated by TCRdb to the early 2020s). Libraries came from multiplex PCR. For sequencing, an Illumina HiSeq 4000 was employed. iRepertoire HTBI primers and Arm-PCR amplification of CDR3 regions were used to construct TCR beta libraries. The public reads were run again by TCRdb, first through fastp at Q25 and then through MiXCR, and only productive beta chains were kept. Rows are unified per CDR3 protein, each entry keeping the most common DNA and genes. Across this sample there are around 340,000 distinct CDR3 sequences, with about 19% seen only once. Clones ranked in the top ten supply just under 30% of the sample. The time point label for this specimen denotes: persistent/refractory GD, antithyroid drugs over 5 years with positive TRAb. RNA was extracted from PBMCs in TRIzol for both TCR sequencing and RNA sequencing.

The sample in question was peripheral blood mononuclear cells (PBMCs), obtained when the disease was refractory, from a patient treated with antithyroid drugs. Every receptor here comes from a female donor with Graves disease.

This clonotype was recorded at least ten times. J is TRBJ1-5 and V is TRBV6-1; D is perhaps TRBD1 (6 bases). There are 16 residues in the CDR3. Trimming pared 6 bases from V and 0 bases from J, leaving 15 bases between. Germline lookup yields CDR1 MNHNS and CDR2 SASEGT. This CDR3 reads CASRDRITDSNQPQHF. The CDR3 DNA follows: TGTGCCAGCAGAGACAGGATCACTGATAGCAATCAGCCCCAGCATTTT.

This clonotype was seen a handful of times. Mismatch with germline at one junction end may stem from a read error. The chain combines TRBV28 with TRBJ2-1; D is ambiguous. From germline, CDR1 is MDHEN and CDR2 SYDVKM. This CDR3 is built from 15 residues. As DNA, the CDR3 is TGTGCTAGCAGTTTCCTTGCGAGCTCCTACAATGAGCAGTTCTTC. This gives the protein CASSFLASSYNEQFF.

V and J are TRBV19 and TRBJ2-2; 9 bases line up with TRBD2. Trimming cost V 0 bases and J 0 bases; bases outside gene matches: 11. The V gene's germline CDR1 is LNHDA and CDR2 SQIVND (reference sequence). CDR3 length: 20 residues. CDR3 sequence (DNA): TGTGCCAGTAGTATAGATGGGTCTAGCGGGACCACCTCGAACACCGGGGAGCTGTTTTTT. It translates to CASSIDGSSGTTSNTGELFF.

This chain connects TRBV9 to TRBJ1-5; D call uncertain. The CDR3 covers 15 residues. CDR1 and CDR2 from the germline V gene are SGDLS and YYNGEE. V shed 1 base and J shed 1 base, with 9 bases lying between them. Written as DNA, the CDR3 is TGTGCCAGCAGCGTAAGTGGAGAGAGCAATCAGCCCCAGCATTTT. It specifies CASSVSGESNQPQHF.

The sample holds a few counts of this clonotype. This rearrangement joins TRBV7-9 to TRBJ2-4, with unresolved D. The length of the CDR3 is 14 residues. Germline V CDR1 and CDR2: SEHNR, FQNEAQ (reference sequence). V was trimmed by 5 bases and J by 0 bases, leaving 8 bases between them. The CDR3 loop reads CASSVEIAKNIQYF. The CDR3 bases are TGTGCCAGCAGCGTAGAGATAGCCAAAAACATTCAGTACTTC.

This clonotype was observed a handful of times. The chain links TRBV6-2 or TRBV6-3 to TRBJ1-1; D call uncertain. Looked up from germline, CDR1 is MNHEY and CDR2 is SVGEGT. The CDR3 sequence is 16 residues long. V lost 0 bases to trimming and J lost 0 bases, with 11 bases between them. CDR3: CASSYSIGLLNTEAFF. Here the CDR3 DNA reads TGTGCCAGCAGTTACTCGATCGGGCTCTTGAACACTGAAGCTTTCTTT.

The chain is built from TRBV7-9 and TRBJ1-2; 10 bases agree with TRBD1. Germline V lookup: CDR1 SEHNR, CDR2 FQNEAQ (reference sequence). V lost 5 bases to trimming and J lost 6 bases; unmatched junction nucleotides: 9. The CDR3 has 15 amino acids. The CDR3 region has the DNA TGTGCCAGCAGCCGCCGGGACAGGGGTATGAATGGCTACACCTTC. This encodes CASSRRDRGMNGYTF.

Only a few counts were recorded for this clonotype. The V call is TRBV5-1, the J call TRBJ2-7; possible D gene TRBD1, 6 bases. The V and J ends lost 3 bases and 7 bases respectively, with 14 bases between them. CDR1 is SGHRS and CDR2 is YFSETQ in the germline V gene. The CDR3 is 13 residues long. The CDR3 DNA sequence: TGCGCCAGCAGCTACAGGGATCCGAGGGAGCAGTACTTC. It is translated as CASSYRDPREQYF.

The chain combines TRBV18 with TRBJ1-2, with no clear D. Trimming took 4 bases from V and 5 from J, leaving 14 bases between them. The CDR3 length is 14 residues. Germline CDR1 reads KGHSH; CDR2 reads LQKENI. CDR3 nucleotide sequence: TGTGCCAGCTCACTTAAGGAACAGCTTTATGGCTACACCTTC. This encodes CASSLKEQLYGYTF.

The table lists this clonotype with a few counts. CDR3 DNA sequence: TGTGCCAGTAGCCGGACTAGTGACAATCCCTATGGCTACACCTTC. Protein: CASSRTSDNPYGYTF. This chain links TRBV19 with TRBJ1-2; unclear D gene. V was trimmed by 6 bases and J by 4 bases, leaving 18 bases between them. CDR1 LNHDA and CDR2 SQIVND come from the germline V gene (reference sequence). The CDR3 is 15 amino acids.

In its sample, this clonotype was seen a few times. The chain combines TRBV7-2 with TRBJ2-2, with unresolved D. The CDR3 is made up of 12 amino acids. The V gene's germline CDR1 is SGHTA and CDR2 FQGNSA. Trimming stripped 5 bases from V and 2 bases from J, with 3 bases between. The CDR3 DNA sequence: TGTGCCAGCAGCGTTAACACCGGGGAGCTGTTTTTT. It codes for CASSVNTGELFF. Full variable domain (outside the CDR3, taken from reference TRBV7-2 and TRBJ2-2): GAGVSQSPSNKVTEKGKDVELRCDPISGHTALYWYRQSLGQGLEFLIYFQGNSAPDKSGLPSDRFSAERTGGSVSTLTIQRTQQEDSAVYLCASSVNTGELFFGEGSRLTVL.

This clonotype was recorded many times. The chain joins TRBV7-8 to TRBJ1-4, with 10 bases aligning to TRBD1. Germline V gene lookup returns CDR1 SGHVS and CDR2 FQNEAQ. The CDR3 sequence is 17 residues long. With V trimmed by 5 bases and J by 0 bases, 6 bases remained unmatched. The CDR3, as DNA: TGTGCCAGCAGCCTCGACAGGGGGCTCGCAACTAATGAAAAACTGTTTTTT. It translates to CASSLDRGLATNEKLFF.

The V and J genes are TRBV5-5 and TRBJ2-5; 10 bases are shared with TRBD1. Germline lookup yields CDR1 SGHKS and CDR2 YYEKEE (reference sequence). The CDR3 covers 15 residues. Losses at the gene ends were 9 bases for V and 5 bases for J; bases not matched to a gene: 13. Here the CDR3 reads CATKDRGPARETQYF. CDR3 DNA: TGTGCCACCAAAGACAGGGGGCCGGCGAGGGAGACCCAGTACTTC. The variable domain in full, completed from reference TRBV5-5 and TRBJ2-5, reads DAGVTQSPTHLIKTRGQQVTLRCSPISGHKSVSWYQQVLGQGPQFIFQYYEKEERGRGNFPDRFSARQFPNYSSELNVNALLLGDSALYLCATKDRGPARETQYFGPGTRLLVL.

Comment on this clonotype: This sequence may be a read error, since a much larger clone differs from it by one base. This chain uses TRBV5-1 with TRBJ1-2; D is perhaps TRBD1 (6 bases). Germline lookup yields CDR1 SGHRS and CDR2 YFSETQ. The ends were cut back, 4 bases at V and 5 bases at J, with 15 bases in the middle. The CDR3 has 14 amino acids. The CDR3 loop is CASSPHAGDYGYTF. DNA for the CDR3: TGCGCCAGCAGCCCACACGCAGGGGATTATGGCTACACCTTC.

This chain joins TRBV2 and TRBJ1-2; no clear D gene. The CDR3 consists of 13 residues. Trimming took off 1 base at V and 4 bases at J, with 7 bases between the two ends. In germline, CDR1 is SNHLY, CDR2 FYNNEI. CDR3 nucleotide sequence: TGTGCCAGCAGTGAAGGCCGGACCTATGGCTACACCTTC. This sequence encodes CASSEGRTYGYTF.

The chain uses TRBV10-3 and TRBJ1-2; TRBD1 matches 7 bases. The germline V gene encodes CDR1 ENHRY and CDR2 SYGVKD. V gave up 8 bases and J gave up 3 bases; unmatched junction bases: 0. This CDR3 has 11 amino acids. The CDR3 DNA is TGTGCCATCGGACAGGACTATGGCTACACCTTC. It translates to CAIGQDYGYTF.

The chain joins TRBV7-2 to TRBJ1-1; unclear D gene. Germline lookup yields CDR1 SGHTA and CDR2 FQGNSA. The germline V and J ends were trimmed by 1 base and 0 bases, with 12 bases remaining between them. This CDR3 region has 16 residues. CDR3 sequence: CASSLEVFPLNTEAFF. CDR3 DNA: TGTGCCAGCAGCTTAGAAGTTTTTCCCTTGAACACTGAAGCTTTCTTT.

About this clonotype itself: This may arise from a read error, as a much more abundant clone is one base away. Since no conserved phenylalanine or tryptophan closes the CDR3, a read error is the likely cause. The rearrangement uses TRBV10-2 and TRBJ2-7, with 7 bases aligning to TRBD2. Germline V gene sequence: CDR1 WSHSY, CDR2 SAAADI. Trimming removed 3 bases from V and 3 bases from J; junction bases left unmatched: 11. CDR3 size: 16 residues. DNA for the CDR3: TGCGCCAGCAGTGATCTTGGGTGGGAGGGCGGCTACGAGCAGTACCTC. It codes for CASSDLGWEGGYEQYL.

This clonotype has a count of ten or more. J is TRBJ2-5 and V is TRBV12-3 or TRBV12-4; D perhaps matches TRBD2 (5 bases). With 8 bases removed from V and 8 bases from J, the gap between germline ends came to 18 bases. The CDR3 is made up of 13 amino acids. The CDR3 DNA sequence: TGTGCCAGCGTCAAGAGGGCAGAGGGAACCCAGTACTTC. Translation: CASVKRAEGTQYF.

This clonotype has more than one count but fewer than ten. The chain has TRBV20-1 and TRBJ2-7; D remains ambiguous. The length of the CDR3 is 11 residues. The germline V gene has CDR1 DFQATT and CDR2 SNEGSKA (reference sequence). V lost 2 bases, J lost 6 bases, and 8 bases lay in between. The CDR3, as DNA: TGCAGTGCTAGACGTCTTCCCGAGCAGTACTTC. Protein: CSARRLPEQYF.

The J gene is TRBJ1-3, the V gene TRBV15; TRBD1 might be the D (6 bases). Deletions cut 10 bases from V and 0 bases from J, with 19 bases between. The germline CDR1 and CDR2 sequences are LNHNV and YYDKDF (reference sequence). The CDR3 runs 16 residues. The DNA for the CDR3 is TGTGCCATCAGGGGAGGCAGGCTATACTCTGGAAACACCATATATTTT. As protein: CAIRGGRLYSGNTIYF. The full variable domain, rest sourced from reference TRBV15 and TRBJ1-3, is DAMVIQNPRYQVTQFGKPVTLSCSQTLNHNVMYWYQQKSSQAPKLLFHYYDKDFNNEADTPDNFQSRRPNTSFCFLDIRSPGLGDTAMYLCAIRGGRLYSGNTIYFGEGSWLTVV.

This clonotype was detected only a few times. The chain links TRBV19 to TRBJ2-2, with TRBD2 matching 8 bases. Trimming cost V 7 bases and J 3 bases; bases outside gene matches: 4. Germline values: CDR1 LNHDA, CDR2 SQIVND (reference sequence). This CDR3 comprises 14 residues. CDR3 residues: CASKAGAYTGELFF. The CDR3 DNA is TGTGCCAGTAAAGCGGGGGCCTACACCGGGGAGCTGTTTTTT.

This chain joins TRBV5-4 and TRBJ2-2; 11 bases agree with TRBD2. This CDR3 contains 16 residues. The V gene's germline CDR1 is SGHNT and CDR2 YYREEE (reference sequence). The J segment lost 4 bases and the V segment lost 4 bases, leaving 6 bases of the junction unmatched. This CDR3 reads CASSPSTSGVTGELFF. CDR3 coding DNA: TGTGCCAGCAGCCCCTCGACTAGCGGGGTCACCGGGGAGCTGTTTTTT.

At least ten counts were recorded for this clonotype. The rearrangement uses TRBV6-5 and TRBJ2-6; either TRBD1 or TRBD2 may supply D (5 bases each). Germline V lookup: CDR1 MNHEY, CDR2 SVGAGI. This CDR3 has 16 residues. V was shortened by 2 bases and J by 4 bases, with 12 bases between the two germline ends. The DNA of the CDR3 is TGTGCCAGCAGTTACGGGGGTGGCTCCGGGGCCAACGTCCTGACTTTC. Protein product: CASSYGGGSGANVLTF.

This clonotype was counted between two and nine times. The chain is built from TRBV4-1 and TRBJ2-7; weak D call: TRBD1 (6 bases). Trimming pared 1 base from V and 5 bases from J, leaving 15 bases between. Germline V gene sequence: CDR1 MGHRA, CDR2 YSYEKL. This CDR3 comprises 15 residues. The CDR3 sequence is CASSQGRGLLNEQYF. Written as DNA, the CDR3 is TGCGCCAGCAGCCAAGGAAGGGGGTTGTTGAACGAGCAGTACTTC.

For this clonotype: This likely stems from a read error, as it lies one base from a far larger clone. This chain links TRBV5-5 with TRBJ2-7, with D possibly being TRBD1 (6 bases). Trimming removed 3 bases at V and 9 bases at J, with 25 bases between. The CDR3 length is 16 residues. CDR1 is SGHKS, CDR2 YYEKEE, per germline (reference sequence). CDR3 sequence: CASSSWTAQLGWGQYF. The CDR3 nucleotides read TGTGCCAGCAGCTCCTGGACAGCCCAGTTGGGTTGGGGGCAGTACTTC.